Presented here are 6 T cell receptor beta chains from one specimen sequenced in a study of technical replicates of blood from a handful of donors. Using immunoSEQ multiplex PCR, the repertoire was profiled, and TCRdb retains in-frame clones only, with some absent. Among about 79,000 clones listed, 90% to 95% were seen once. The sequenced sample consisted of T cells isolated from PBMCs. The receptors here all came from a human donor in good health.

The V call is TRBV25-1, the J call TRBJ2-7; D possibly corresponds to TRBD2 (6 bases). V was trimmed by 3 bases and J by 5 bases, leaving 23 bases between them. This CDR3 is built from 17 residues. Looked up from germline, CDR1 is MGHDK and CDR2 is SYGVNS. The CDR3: CASSDRRRDKATHEQYF. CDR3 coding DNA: TGTGCCAGCAGTGACCGTCGGAGGGATAAGGCTACCCACGAGCAGTACTTC.

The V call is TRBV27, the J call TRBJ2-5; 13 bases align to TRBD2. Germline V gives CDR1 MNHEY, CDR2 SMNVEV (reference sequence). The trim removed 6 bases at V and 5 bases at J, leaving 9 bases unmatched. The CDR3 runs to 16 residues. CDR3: CASSPGTSGIRETQYF. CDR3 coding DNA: TGTGCCAGCAGCCCGGGGACTAGCGGGATACGGGAGACCCAGTACTTC.

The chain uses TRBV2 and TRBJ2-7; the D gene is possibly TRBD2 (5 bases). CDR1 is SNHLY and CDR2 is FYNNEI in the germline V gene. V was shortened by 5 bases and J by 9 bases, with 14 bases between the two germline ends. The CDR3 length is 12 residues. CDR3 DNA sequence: TGTGCCAGCAGTCGGGAAGTAAACCGGCAGTACTTC. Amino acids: CASSREVNRQYF.

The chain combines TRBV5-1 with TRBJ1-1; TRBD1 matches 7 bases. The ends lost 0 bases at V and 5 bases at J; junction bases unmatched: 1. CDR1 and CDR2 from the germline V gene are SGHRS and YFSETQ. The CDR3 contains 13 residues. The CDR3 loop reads CASSLGTGTEAFF. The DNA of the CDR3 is TGCGCCAGCAGCTTGGGGACAGGTACTGAAGCTTTCTTT.

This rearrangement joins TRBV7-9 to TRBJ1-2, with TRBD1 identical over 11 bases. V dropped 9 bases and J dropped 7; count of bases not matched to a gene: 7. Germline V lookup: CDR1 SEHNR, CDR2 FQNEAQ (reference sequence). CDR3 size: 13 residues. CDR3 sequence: CASGGQGAFGYTF. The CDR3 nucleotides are TGTGCCAGTGGAGGACAGGGGGCATTTGGCTACACCTTC.

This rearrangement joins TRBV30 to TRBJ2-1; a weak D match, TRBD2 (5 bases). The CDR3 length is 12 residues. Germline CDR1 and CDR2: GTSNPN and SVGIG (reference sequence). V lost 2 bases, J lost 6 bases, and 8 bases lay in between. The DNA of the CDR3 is TGTGCCTGGAGTTTTGGAGGCAATGAGCAGTTCTTC. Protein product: CAWSFGGNEQFF.